A selection of T cell receptor beta chains follows, all from one sample in a study of T cell responses to AZD1222 COVID-19 vaccine. TCRdb's table, derived via immunoSEQ multiplex PCR, lists solely in-frame clones and lacks some. The top ten hold approximately 4% of the sample, which has approximately 180,000 clones, around 89% seen once. The sequenced sample was peripheral blood, obtained 28 days after the second dose of the MenACWY control vaccine. These receptors all come from an adult who received the MenACWY meningococcal vaccine as a control. The CDR3 runs from the conserved cysteine through the conserved F or W. Fields, in order: J gene, V gene, clone size, D gene, CDR3 length, CDR3 protein, CDR3 DNA. D genes are given only for firm matches. Only part of the rows carry a size: once, few, many, or a class if the clone is expanded.

J: TRBJ2-1
V: TRBV5-4
size: .
D: TRBD2
length: 16
CDR3: CASSPETSGSYNEQFF
DNA: TGTGCCAGCAGCCCCGAGACTAGCGGGAGCTACAATGAGCAGTTCTTC

J: TRBJ1-2
V: TRBV9
size: once
D: .
length: 14
CDR3: CASSPSDSLYGYTF
DNA: TGTGCCAGCAGCCCCTCGGACAGCCTCTATGGCTACACCTTC

J: TRBJ2-1
V: TRBV6-5
size: .
D: .
length: 11
CDR3: CASSQDNEQFF
DNA: TGTGCCAGCAGTCAGGACAATGAGCAGTTCTTC

J: TRBJ1-4
V: TRBV15
size: .
D: .
length: 16
CDR3: CATSRDHGGTNEKLFF
DNA: TGTGCCACCAGCAGAGATCACGGGGGAACTAATGAAAAACTGTTTTTT

J: TRBJ2-3
V: TRBV24-1
size: .
D: TRBD2
length: 16
CDR3: CATSVTSGKSPDTQYF
DNA: TGTGCCACCAGTGTTACTAGCGGGAAGAGTCCAGATACGCAGTATTTT

J: TRBJ2-7
V: TRBV18
size: .
D: TRBD2
length: 15
CDR3: CASSPGSGSSYEQYF
DNA: TGTGCCAGCTCACCGGGTAGCGGGAGCTCCTACGAGCAGTACTTC

J: TRBJ2-6
V: TRBV19
size: .
D: .
length: 15
CDR3: CASSIIRSGANVLTF
DNA: TGTGCCAGTAGTATAATCCGCTCTGGGGCCAACGTCCTGACTTTC

J: TRBJ2-3
V: TRBV9
size: .
D: TRBD2
length: 18
CDR3: CASSETGASGRLRDTQYF
DNA: TGTGCCAGCAGCGAAACCGGGGCTAGCGGGAGATTGAGAGATACGCAGTATTTT

J: TRBJ2-5
V: TRBV25-1
size: .
D: .
length: 15
CDR3: CASSEVNRAGETQYF
DNA: TGTGCCAGCAGTGAAGTCAACAGGGCTGGGGAGACCCAGTACTTC

J: TRBJ1-2
V: TRBV10-3
size: once
D: TRBD1
length: 14
CDR3: CAISEGQGYYGYTF
DNA: TGTGCCATCAGTGAGGGACAGGGGTACTATGGCTACACCTTC

J: TRBJ2-7
V: TRBV3-1/TRBV3-2
size: .
D: .
length: 11
CDR3: CASSTTYEQYF
DNA: TGTGCCAGCAGCACAACCTACGAGCAGTACTTC

J: TRBJ1-6
V: TRBV30
size: .
D: .
length: 13
CDR3: CAWSPQSISPLHF
DNA: TGTGCCTGGAGTCCCCAGTCGATTTCACCCCTCCACTTT

J: TRBJ1-3
V: TRBV28
size: .
D: .
length: 15
CDR3: CASSFGELSGNTIYF
DNA: TGTGCCAGCAGTTTTGGGGAGCTCTCTGGAAACACCATATATTTT

J: TRBJ2-7
V: TRBV12-3/TRBV12-4
size: .
D: TRBD1
length: 11
CDR3: CASSNRGEQYF
DNA: TGTGCCAGCAGCAACAGGGGCGAGCAGTACTTC

J: TRBJ1-2
V: TRBV6-1
size: .
D: .
length: 15
CDR3: CASSDGQTMNYGYTF
DNA: TGTGCCAGCAGTGACGGACAGACAATGAACTATGGCTACACCTTC

J: TRBJ2-7
V: TRBV15
size: .
D: TRBD1
length: 16
CDR3: CATSRDRGTGVYEQYF
DNA: TGTGCCACCAGCAGGGATAGAGGGACAGGGGTCTACGAGCAGTACTTC

J: TRBJ2-1
V: TRBV5-1
size: once
D: .
length: 14
CDR3: CASRGTSPHNEQFF
DNA: TGCGCCAGCAGAGGGACCTCACCCCACAATGAGCAGTTCTTC

J: TRBJ1-2
V: TRBV6-5
size: .
D: .
length: 14
CDR3: CASSYSSRNYGYTF
DNA: TGTGCCAGCAGTTACTCGAGCAGGAACTATGGCTACACCTTC

J: TRBJ2-2
V: TRBV27
size: once
D: TRBD1
length: 15
CDR3: CASSPGQGQTGELFF
DNA: TGTGCCAGCAGTCCGGGACAGGGTCAAACCGGGGAGCTGTTTTTT

J: TRBJ1-6
V: TRBV12-1
size: .
D: .
length: 16
CDR3: CASSLPTDLRVSPLHF
DNA: TGTGCCAGCAGCTTGCCGACAGACCTAAGGGTTTCACCCCTCCACTTT

J: TRBJ2-3
V: TRBV5-1
size: once
D: .
length: 16
CDR3: CASSWQTGPSTDTQYF
DNA: TGCGCCAGCAGCTGGCAGACAGGTCCGAGCACAGATACGCAGTATTTT

J: TRBJ2-1
V: TRBV10-3
size: .
D: TRBD2
length: 13
CDR3: CAISEFQRELQFF
DNA: TGTGCCATCAGTGAATTCCAGCGGGAGTTACAGTTCTTC

J: TRBJ1-2
V: TRBV7-9
size: .
D: .
length: 15
CDR3: CASSLADPAGRGYTF
DNA: TGTGCCAGCAGCTTAGCAGACCCGGCAGGGCGAGGCTACACCTTC

J: TRBJ2-7
V: TRBV2
size: .
D: TRBD1
length: 14
CDR3: CASNRDRKTYEQYF
DNA: TGTGCCAGCAACCGGGACAGGAAGACCTACGAGCAGTACTTC

J: TRBJ2-7
V: TRBV3-1/TRBV3-2
size: .
D: TRBD2
length: 16
CDR3: CASSQPYTSGRREQYF
DNA: TGTGCCAGCAGCCAACCTTACACTAGCGGGAGACGAGAGCAGTACTTC

J: TRBJ1-4
V: TRBV11-2
size: .
D: .
length: 15
CDR3: CASSPEAGVNEKLFF
DNA: TGTGCCAGCAGCCCGGAGGCGGGGGTTAATGAAAAACTGTTTTTT

J: TRBJ2-1
V: TRBV5-4
size: .
D: TRBD2
length: 16
CDR3: CASSYRAGESYNEQFF
DNA: TGTGCCAGCAGCTACCGAGCGGGAGAATCCTACAATGAGCAGTTCTTC